Presented here are 2 T cell receptor beta chains from one specimen sequenced in a study of CXCR3-negative and CXCR3-positive naive CD8 T cells. Whole-study findings and limits: A higher hydrophobicity marked the TRB CDR3s of CXCR3-positive naive cells versus CXCR3-negative naive cells.

No antigen is known for these receptors. Each TRB cDNA library was prepared by 5' RACE (with UMI labels). TCRdb reprocessed the 5' RACE reads, with one entry per CDR3 protein and no DNA. This sample lists tens of thousands of distinct CDR3 sequences; its ten largest clones have roughly 0.59%. Input material: naive CXCR3+ CD8+ T cells from blood. As for subset: CD45RO-CCR7+CD27+CD95- naive CD8+ T cells expressing CXCR3 (TNR3+). The receptors originated from a human donor in good health. Some clones in this sample may be carry-over from other donors' samples.

The chain has TRBV5-1 and TRBJ2-1; the TRBD1 assignment by TCRdb is unverifiable without DNA. In germline, CDR1 is SGHRS, CDR2 YFSETQ. The CDR3 covers 16 residues. The CDR3 region is CASSLYGGYSYNEQFF.

The genes are TRBV6-5 and TRBJ2-1. There are 13 residues in the CDR3. The germline V gene has CDR1 MNHEY and CDR2 SVGAGI. CDR3 amino acids: CASSYSTYNEQFF.